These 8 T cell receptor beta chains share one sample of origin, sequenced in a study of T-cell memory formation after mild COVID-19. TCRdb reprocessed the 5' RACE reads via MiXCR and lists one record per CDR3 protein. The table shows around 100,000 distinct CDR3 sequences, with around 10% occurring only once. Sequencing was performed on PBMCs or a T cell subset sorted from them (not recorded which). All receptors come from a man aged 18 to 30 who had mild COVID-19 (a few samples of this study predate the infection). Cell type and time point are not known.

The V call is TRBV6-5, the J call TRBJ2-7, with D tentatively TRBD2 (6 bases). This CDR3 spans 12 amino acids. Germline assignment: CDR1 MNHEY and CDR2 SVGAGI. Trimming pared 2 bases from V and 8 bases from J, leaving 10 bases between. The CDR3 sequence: CASSYGGSQQYF. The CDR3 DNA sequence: TGTGCCAGCAGTTACGGAGGGAGTCAGCAGTACTTC.

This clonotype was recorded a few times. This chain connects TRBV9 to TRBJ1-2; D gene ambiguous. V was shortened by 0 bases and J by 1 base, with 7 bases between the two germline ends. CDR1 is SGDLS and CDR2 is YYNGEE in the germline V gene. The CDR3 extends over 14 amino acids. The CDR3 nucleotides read TGTGCCAGCAGCGTAGCTGCATTTAACTATGGCTACACCTTC. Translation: CASSVAAFNYGYTF.

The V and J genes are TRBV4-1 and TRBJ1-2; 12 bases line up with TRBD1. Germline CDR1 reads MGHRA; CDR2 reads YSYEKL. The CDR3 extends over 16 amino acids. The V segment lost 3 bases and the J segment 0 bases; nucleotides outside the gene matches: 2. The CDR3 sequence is CASSQGQGAANYGYTF. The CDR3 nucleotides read TGCGCCAGCAGCCAGGGACAGGGGGCGGCTAACTATGGCTACACCTTC.

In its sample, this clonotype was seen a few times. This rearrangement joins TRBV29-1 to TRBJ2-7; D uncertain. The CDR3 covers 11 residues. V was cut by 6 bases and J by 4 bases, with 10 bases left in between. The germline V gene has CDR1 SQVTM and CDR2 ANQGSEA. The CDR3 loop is CSVELGYEQYF. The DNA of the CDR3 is TGCAGCGTCGAATTAGGGTACGAGCAGTACTTC.

The CDR3 sequence: CASGRHTSNQPQHF. In nucleotides, the CDR3 is TGTGCTAGTGGTAGACATACTAGCAATCAGCCCCAGCATTTT. The chain couples TRBV12-5 to TRBJ1-5, with D uncertain. Trimming stripped 5 bases from V and 0 bases from J, with 8 bases between. The germline CDR1 and CDR2 sequences are LGHNT and FRNRAP. The CDR3 is 14 residues long. The full variable domain, completed using reference TRBV12-5 and TRBJ1-5, is DARVTQTPRHKVTEMGQEVTMRCQPILGHNTVFWYRQTMMQGLELLAYFRNRAPLDDSGMPKDRFSAEMPDATLATLKIQPSEPRDSAVYFCASGRHTSNQPQHFGDGTRLSIL.

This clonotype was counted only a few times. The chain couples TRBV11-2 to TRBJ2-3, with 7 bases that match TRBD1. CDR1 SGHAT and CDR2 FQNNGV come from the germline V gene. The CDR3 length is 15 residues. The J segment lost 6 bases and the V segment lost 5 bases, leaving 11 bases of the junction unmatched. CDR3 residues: CASSPPSTGLDTQYF. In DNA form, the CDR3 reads TGTGCCAGCAGCCCCCCCTCGACAGGGTTGGATACGCAGTATTTT.

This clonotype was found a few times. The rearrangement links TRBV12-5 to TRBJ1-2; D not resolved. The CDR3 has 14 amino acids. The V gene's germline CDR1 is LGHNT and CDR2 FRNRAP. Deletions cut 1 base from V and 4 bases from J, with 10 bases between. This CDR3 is CASGLAGLGYGYTF. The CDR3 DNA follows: TGTGCTAGTGGTTTGGCCGGCCTCGGCTATGGCTACACCTTC. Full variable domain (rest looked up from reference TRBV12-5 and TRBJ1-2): DARVTQTPRHKVTEMGQEVTMRCQPILGHNTVFWYRQTMMQGLELLAYFRNRAPLDDSGMPKDRFSAEMPDATLATLKIQPSEPRDSAVYFCASGLAGLGYGYTFGSGTRLTVV.

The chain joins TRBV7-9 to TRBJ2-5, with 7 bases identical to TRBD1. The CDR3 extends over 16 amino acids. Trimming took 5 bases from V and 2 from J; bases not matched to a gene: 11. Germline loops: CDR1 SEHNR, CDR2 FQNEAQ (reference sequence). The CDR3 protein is CASSRSGTAIQETQYF. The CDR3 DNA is TGTGCCAGCAGCCGATCCGGGACAGCAATTCAAGAGACCCAGTACTTC.